The 2 T cell receptor beta chains below all came from one sample that was sequenced in a study of T cell responses to AZD1222 COVID-19 vaccine. The repertoire was sequenced with immunoSEQ multiplex PCR; TCRdb's copy has only in-frame clones and lacks some. The sample has 150,000 or so clones; around 89% are singletons. The sequences come from peripheral blood, collected on day 0 of AZD1222 vaccination. Every receptor here comes from an adult in good health.

Of note for this clone: The same CDR3 can be traced to other DNA sequences in this sample. The chain uses TRBV7-2 and TRBJ1-4, with D unresolved. The CDR3 consists of 16 residues. Per the germline V gene, CDR1 is SGHTA and CDR2 is FQGNSA. The ends were cut back, 2 bases at V and 0 bases at J, with 10 bases in the middle. CDR3 sequence: CASSLSGSTTNEKLFF. The CDR3, as DNA: TGTGCCAGCAGCTTATCCGGCAGCACAACTAATGAAAAACTGTTTTTT.

This chain links TRBV2 with TRBJ1-1; D unclear. The CDR3 contains 14 residues. Looked up from germline, CDR1 is SNHLY and CDR2 is FYNNEI. The V and J ends lost 4 bases and 8 bases respectively, with 17 bases between them. CDR3 in amino acids: CASSGEGLRREAFF. The CDR3 nucleotides are TGTGCCAGCAGTGGAGAAGGGTTGAGGAGGGAAGCTTTCTTT.